This passage covers 26 T cell receptor beta chains from one sample sequenced in a study of blood T cell repertoires in COVID-19. Sequencing used immunoSEQ multiplex PCR; TCRdb keeps in-frame clones, though not all of them. Seen here are roughly 16,000 clones, roughly nine tenths observed once, and the top ten hold approximately 10%. Specimen: peripheral blood. The receptors here all came from a man at least 80 years old with acute or convalescent COVID-19.

The V gene is TRBV20-1, the J gene TRBJ1-5; TRBD1 might be the D (6 bases). Trimming shortened V by 3 bases and J by 4 bases, and 13 bases separated the two germline ends. Germline lookup yields CDR1 DFQATT and CDR2 SNEGSKA (reference sequence). The CDR3 contains 14 residues. CDR3 region: CSASQGTGNQPQHF. Here the CDR3 DNA reads TGCAGTGCTAGTCAGGGTACAGGGAATCAGCCCCAGCATTTT.

This chain links TRBV5-4 with TRBJ2-5, with TRBD2 as a possible D gene (6 bases). The germline V and J ends were trimmed by 0 bases and 0 bases, with 6 bases remaining between them. Germline V lookup: CDR1 SGHNT, CDR2 YYREEE (reference sequence). CDR3 length equals 14 residues. The CDR3 sequence: CASSLAGDQETQYF. CDR3 in DNA: TGTGCCAGCAGCTTGGCGGGAGACCAAGAGACCCAGTACTTC.

The chain couples TRBV3-1 (or the pseudogene TRBV3-2) to TRBJ2-1, with TRBD2 matching over 10 bases. The CDR3 contains 16 residues. The germline gives CDR1 LGHDT, CDR2 YNNKEL (reference sequence). Germline trimming cut 0 bases from V and 8 bases from J; bases unmatched to any gene: 7. The CDR3 sequence: CASSQDPSGGAYEQFF. The DNA of the CDR3 is TGTGCCAGCAGCCAAGATCCAAGCGGGGGGGCCTATGAGCAGTTCTTC.

This clone has more than one count but fewer than ten. The chain is built from TRBV7-9 and TRBJ1-1; D is unclear. The CDR3 totals 12 residues. Germline V CDR1 and CDR2: SEHNR, FQNEAQ (reference sequence). Trimming left V 1 base short and J 10 bases short, with 10 bases between. The CDR3 DNA reads as TGTGCCAGCAGCTTAGGCGGGATTGCAGCTTTCTTT. This sequence encodes CASSLGGIAAFF.

This rearrangement joins TRBV18 to TRBJ1-1; D remains unclear. Trimming removed 1 base from V and 0 bases from J, with 6 bases in between. The CDR3 is 14 amino acids. CDR1 and CDR2 (germline): KGHSH, LQKENI. Here the CDR3 reads CASSPQAVNTEAFF. The CDR3 DNA is TGTGCCAGCTCACCACAGGCGGTGAACACTGAAGCTTTCTTT.

This clone was observed once. The chain combines TRBV11-2 with TRBJ2-2, with a tentative D call TRBD1 (6 bases). This CDR3 is 16 amino acids long. Germline V lookup: CDR1 SGHAT, CDR2 FQNNGV. Deletions cut 5 bases from V and 0 bases from J, with 13 bases between. In nucleotides, the CDR3 is TGTGCCAGCAGCGCCCAACAGGGCTCGAACACCGGGGAGCTGTTTTTT. This gives the protein CASSAQQGSNTGELFF.

The genes are TRBV30 and TRBJ1-6, with D possibly matching TRBD1 (6 bases). CDR1 is GTSNPN and CDR2 is SVGIG in the germline V gene (reference sequence). CDR3 length: 12 residues. V dropped 5 bases and J dropped 9 bases, with 11 bases sitting between them. The CDR3 coding sequence is TGTGCCTGGGGGGGCGTTGGTTCACCCCTCCACTTT. It specifies CAWGGVGSPLHF.

The chain has TRBV4-1 and TRBJ1-2, with D possibly matching TRBD1 (5 bases). This CDR3 has 15 amino acids. Per the germline V gene, CDR1 is MGHRA and CDR2 is YSYEKL. Between the trimmed V and J ends, which lost 1 base and 6 bases, there was a span of 15 bases. DNA of the CDR3: TGCGCCAGCAGCCAAGTCCCCGGGAGGGGAGATGGCTACACCTTC. It codes for CASSQVPGRGDGYTF.

V usage is TRBV2 and J usage is TRBJ2-3; TRBD2 agrees at 14 bases. V shed 6 bases, J shed 7 bases, and the junction held 3 bases outside the gene matches. This CDR3 region has 14 residues. The germline V gene has CDR1 SNHLY and CDR2 FYNNEI. Here the CDR3 DNA reads TGTGCCAGCAGGGGACTAGCGGGAGTAAATACGCAGTATTTT. This gives the protein CASRGLAGVNTQYF. The complete variable domain, with remaining parts taken from reference TRBV2 and TRBJ2-3, reads EPEVTQTPSHQVTQMGQEVILRCVPISNHLYFYWYRQILGQKVEFLVSFYNNEISEKSEIFDDQFSVERPDGSNFTLKIRSTKLEDSAMYFCASRGLAGVNTQYFGPGTRLTVL.

The chain couples TRBV3-1 (or the pseudogene TRBV3-2) to TRBJ2-7; 11 bases match TRBD2. The CDR3 covers 14 residues. Germline V lookup: CDR1 LGHDT, CDR2 YNNKEL (reference sequence). Germline trimming cut 6 bases from V and 2 bases from J; bases unmatched to any gene: 3. This CDR3 is CASSPSGRTYEQYF. The CDR3 bases are TGTGCCAGCAGTCCTAGCGGGAGGACCTACGAGCAGTACTTC.

This chain uses TRBV6-1 with TRBJ2-4; D perhaps matches TRBD1 (5 bases). This CDR3 has 12 residues. Between the trimmed V and J ends, which lost 1 base and 12 bases, there was a span of 10 bases. From germline, CDR1 is MNHNS and CDR2 SASEGT. The CDR3: CASSEGGRPQYF. The CDR3 DNA follows: TGTGCCAGCAGTGAAGGGGGCAGACCTCAGTACTTC.

This chain connects TRBV24-1 to TRBJ2-1; 10 bases fit TRBD2. Germline V gene lookup returns CDR1 KGHDR and CDR2 SFDVKD. The CDR3 runs 14 residues. Trimming removed 10 bases from V and 7 bases from J; junction bases left unmatched: 9. The CDR3 loop reads CATSSGGASNEQFF. For the CDR3, the DNA is TGTGCCACGAGCAGCGGGGGGGCTAGTAATGAGCAGTTCTTC.

The V and J genes are TRBV19 and TRBJ2-3; maybe TRBD2 (5 bases). The CDR3 totals 13 residues. Germline CDR1 reads LNHDA; CDR2 reads SQIVND (reference sequence). Trimming cost V 4 bases and J 2 bases, with 7 bases left between them. Here the CDR3 DNA reads TGTGCCAGTAGTAAGCGGTTCACAGATACGCAGTATTTT. It translates to CASSKRFTDTQYF.

The chain joins TRBV18 to TRBJ2-1; 9 positions match TRBD1. Looked up from germline, CDR1 is KGHSH and CDR2 is LQKENI. This CDR3 has 16 residues. V was pared by 3 bases and J by 4 bases, with 7 bases of the junction left unmatched. CDR3 nucleotide sequence: TGTGCCAGCTCACCTCGTACAGGGGGCCCTTACAATGAGCAGTTCTTC. It translates to CASSPRTGGPYNEQFF. Combining the CDR3 with reference TRBV18 and TRBJ2-1 gives the whole variable domain NAGVMQNPRHLVRRRGQEARLRCSPMKGHSHVYWYRQLPEEGLKFMVYLQKENIIDESGMPKERFSAEFPKEGPSILRIQQVVRGDSAAYFCASSPRTGGPYNEQFFGPGTRLTVL.

The chain couples TRBV6-4 to TRBJ2-1; 8 nucleotides line up with TRBD1. This CDR3 has 15 residues. The V segment lost 4 bases and the J segment 0 bases; nucleotides outside the gene matches: 2. Germline loops: CDR1 MRHNA, CDR2 SNTAGT. The CDR3 region is CASSAGTGSYNEQFF. The DNA for the CDR3 is TGTGCCAGCAGTGCCGGGACAGGCTCCTACAATGAGCAGTTCTTC.

V is TRBV30 and J is TRBJ1-2, with a weak D call TRBD1 (5 bases). The CDR3 length is 13 residues. The V end was cut by 0 bases, the J end by 5 bases, with 10 bases between. Germline CDR1 GTSNPN, CDR2 SVGIG (reference sequence). The CDR3 protein is CAWSVGAGYGYTF. CDR3 nucleotides: TGTGCCTGGAGTGTGGGTGCAGGGTATGGCTACACCTTC.

The chain recombines TRBV25-1 with TRBJ1-2; 9 bases align to TRBD1. Per the germline V gene, CDR1 is MGHDK and CDR2 is SYGVNS. The length of the CDR3 is 13 residues. Germline trimming cut 3 bases from V and 7 bases from J; bases unmatched to any gene: 3. The CDR3 DNA reads TGTGCCAGCAGTGAGGACAGGGGAACTGGCTACACCTTC. Protein: CASSEDRGTGYTF.

The V call is TRBV20-1, the J call TRBJ2-1; D perhaps matches TRBD1 (6 bases). CDR3 length: 15 residues. Germline loops: CDR1 DFQATT, CDR2 SNEGSKA (reference sequence). Trimming took off 3 bases at V and 10 bases at J, with 22 bases between the two ends. The CDR3 protein is CSASPPFVGATEQFF. CDR3 DNA: TGCAGTGCTAGTCCCCCTTTCGTGGGGGCTACAGAGCAGTTCTTC.

The chain recombines TRBV28 with TRBJ2-5; TRBD2 matches at 8 bases. V shed 8 bases, J shed 4 bases, and the junction held 12 bases outside the gene matches. Germline CDR1 reads MDHEN; CDR2 reads SYDVKM. The CDR3 consists of 15 residues. The CDR3 DNA reads as TGTGCCAGCCTCTCCTCAGCGGGAGCCCGAGAGACCCAGTACTTC. As protein: CASLSSAGARETQYF.

The chain has TRBV7-2 and TRBJ1-5; D not resolved. Germline V lookup: CDR1 SGHTA, CDR2 FQGNSA. V was clipped by 5 bases and J by 3 bases, with 8 bases between them. The CDR3 covers 13 residues. Here the CDR3 DNA reads TGTGCCAGCAGCCTTACTTTCAATCAGCCCCAGCATTTT. Translation gives CASSLTFNQPQHF.

The chain has TRBV19 and TRBJ2-7; 9 nucleotides agree with TRBD1. V lost 5 bases and J lost 6; bases outside the gene matches: 11. CDR1 and CDR2 (germline): LNHDA, SQIVND (reference sequence). The CDR3 is made up of 15 amino acids. This CDR3 reads CASSEGTGIGGEQYF. Here the CDR3 DNA reads TGTGCCAGTAGTGAAGGGACAGGGATCGGGGGCGAGCAGTACTTC. The full variable domain, completed using reference TRBV19 and TRBJ2-7, is DGGITQSPKYLFRKEGQNVTLSCEQNLNHDAMYWYRQDPGQGLRLIYYSQIVNDFQKGDIAEGYSVSREKKESFPLTVTSAQKNPTAFYLCASSEGTGIGGEQYFGPGTRLTVT.

The gene calls are TRBV19 and TRBJ2-1, with D possibly being TRBD2 (6 bases). The CDR3 is 14 residues long. Germline loops: CDR1 LNHDA, CDR2 SQIVND (reference sequence). The V end lost 1 base, the J end lost 7 bases, and 11 bases lay between the germline ends. This chain's CDR3 is CASSIGAGGNEQFF. In nucleotides, the CDR3 is TGTGCCAGTAGTATAGGTGCTGGGGGGAATGAGCAGTTCTTC.

This chain links TRBV30 with TRBJ2-3; 10 nucleotides line up with TRBD2. The CDR3 is 16 amino acids. The germline V gene encodes CDR1 GTSNPN and CDR2 SVGIG (reference sequence). With 4 bases clipped from V and 5 bases from J, the junction kept 12 bases outside the gene matches. This chain's CDR3 is CAWTPGAGGLKDTQYF. CDR3 sequence (DNA): TGTGCCTGGACCCCAGGAGCGGGGGGGCTGAAAGATACGCAGTATTTT.

This clone showed up just once. The chain links TRBV7-3 to TRBJ2-5; no firm D call. In germline, CDR1 is SGHTA, CDR2 FQGTGA. V gave up 2 bases and J gave up 5 bases, with 9 bases separating them. CDR3 length: 13 amino acids. The CDR3 sequence: CASSLFPGETQYF. The CDR3 coding sequence is TGTGCCAGCAGCTTATTCCCCGGGGAGACCCAGTACTTC.

The chain joins TRBV29-1 to TRBJ1-4; D not certain. The V and J ends lost 4 bases and 8 bases respectively, with 11 bases between them. Germline values: CDR1 SQVTM, CDR2 ANQGSEA. The CDR3 is 12 amino acids. The CDR3 DNA is TGCAGCGTTGCGAGGGCAGGAGAAAAACTGTTTTTT. Residues: CSVARAGEKLFF.

This chain uses TRBV5-4 with TRBJ1-2, with unresolved D. From germline, CDR1 is SGHNT and CDR2 YYREEE (reference sequence). V was pared by 1 base and J by 8 bases, with 12 bases between. The CDR3 consists of 13 residues. CDR3: CASSLNGRGGYTF. The CDR3 DNA reads TGTGCCAGCAGCTTGAATGGGAGAGGAGGCTACACCTTC.